This is a list of T cell receptor beta chains from one sample in a study of blood T cell repertoires in COVID-19. Repertoires were generated with immunoSEQ multiplex PCR, while TCRdb's copy carries only in-frame clones and drops some. The sample holds some 340,000 clones, less than 85% seen once. The source material was peripheral blood. These receptor sequences come from a woman younger than 30 with acute or convalescent COVID-19. CDR3s include the opening cysteine and the closing phenylalanine or tryptophan. Fields, in order: V gene, J gene, clone size, D gene, CDR3 protein, CDR3 DNA. D genes are given only for firm matches. Expanded clones get a size class; other rows say once, few or many, or leave the size out.

TRBV10-2,TRBJ1-1,NA,NA,CASSYQGNTEAFF,TGCGCCAGCAGTTATCAGGGGAACACTGAAGCTTTCTTT
TRBV15,TRBJ1-1,NA,TRBD1,CATDSQGTGTEAFF,TGTGCCACCGATTCACAGGGGACGGGGACTGAAGCTTTCTTT
TRBV7-9,TRBJ1-4,NA,NA,CASSPRDRTNEKLFF,TGTGCCAGCAGCCCGCGGGACCGGACTAATGAAAAACTGTTTTTT
TRBV11-2,TRBJ2-7,NA,NA,CASSLDRGHEQYF,TGTGCCAGCAGCTTAGATCGAGGGCACGAGCAGTACTTC
TRBV19,TRBJ2-1,NA,TRBD1,CASSIEQGVLTSYNEQFF,TGTGCCAGTAGTATAGAACAGGGGGTACTCACCTCCTACAATGAGCAGTTCTTC
TRBV2,TRBJ1-4,NA,TRBD1,CASSYQTGSSEKLFF,TGTGCCAGCAGCTACCAGACAGGGTCCAGTGAAAAACTGTTTTTT
TRBV19,TRBJ2-3,NA,NA,CASSIAGITDTQYF,TGTGCCAGTAGTATTGCCGGGATCACAGATACGCAGTATTTT
TRBV4-1,TRBJ2-3,many,TRBD2,CASSSRLAASTDTQYF,TGCGCCAGCAGCTCAAGACTAGCGGCTAGCACAGATACGCAGTATTTT
TRBV2,TRBJ1-5,NA,NA,CASSEGSQLGNQPQHF,TGTGCCAGCAGTGAGGGCAGTCAACTAGGCAATCAGCCCCAGCATTTT
TRBV7-9,TRBJ2-2,NA,NA,CASSLESGNTGELFF,TGTGCCAGCAGCTTAGAATCGGGGAACACCGGGGAGCTGTTTTTT
TRBV2,TRBJ1-2,NA,TRBD1,CASSSDRANYGYTF,TGTGCCAGCAGTTCCGACAGGGCTAACTATGGCTACACCTTC
TRBV5-5,TRBJ2-5,NA,NA,CASSLARLETQYF,TGTGCCAGCAGCTTGGCCAGGTTGGAGACCCAGTACTTC
TRBV4-1,TRBJ2-1,NA,NA,CASSTWGEQFF,TGCGCCAGCAGCACTTGGGGCGAGCAGTTCTTC
TRBV21-1,TRBJ1-2,NA,NA,CASSKVEGGRNYGYTF,TGTGCCAGCAGCAAAGTGGAAGGGGGCAGGAACTATGGCTACACCTTC
TRBV18,TRBJ1-6,few,NA,CASSPRSGAYSPLHF,TGTGCCAGCTCACCTAGGTCGGGTGCCTATTCACCCCTCCACTTT
TRBV25-1,TRBJ2-7,NA,NA,CASSTARGYEQYF,TGTGCCAGCTCCACTGCGCGGGGCTACGAGCAGTACTTC
TRBV28,TRBJ1-2,NA,TRBD1,CASSLTGVVGGYTF,TGTGCCAGCAGTTTAACAGGGGTAGTGGGCGGCTACACCTTC
TRBV30,TRBJ1-1,NA,NA,CAWSAHRGLGEAFF,TGTGCCTGGAGTGCCCACAGAGGGCTCGGTGAAGCTTTCTTT
TRBV29-1,TRBJ1-1,NA,TRBD1,CSVERTGGTEAFF,TGCAGCGTTGAACGGACAGGCGGCACTGAAGCTTTCTTT
TRBV7-3,TRBJ2-2,NA,TRBD2,CASILGGLAGGNTGELFF,TGTGCCAGCATCCTGGGGGGACTAGCGGGAGGTAACACCGGGGAGCTGTTTTTT